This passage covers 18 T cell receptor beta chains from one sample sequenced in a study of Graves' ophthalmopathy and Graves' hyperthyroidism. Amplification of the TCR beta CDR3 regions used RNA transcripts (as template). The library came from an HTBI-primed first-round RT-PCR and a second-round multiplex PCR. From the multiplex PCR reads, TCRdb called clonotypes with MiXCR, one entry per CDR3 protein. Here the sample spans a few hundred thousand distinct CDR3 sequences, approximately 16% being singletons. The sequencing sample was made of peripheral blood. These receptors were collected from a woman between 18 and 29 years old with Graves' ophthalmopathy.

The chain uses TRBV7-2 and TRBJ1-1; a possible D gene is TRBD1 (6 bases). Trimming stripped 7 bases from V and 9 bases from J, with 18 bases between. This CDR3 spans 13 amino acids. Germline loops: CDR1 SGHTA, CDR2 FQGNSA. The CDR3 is CASTTPGGGQAFF. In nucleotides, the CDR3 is TGTGCCAGCACTACTCCCGGGGGGGGGCAAGCTTTCTTT. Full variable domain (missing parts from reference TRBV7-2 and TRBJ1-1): GAGVSQSPSNKVTEKGKDVELRCDPISGHTALYWYRQSLGQGLEFLIYFQGNSAPDKSGLPSDRFSAERTGGSVSTLTIQRTQQEDSAVYLCASTTPGGGQAFFGQGTRLTVV.

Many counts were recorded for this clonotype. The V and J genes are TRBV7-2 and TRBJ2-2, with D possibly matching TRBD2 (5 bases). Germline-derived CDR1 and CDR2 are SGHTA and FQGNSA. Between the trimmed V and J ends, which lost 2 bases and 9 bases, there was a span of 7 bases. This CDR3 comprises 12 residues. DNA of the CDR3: TGTGCCAGCAGCTTAACGACTAGGGAGCTGTTTTTT. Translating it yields CASSLTTRELFF. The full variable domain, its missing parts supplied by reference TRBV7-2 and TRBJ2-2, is GAGVSQSPSNKVTEKGKDVELRCDPISGHTALYWYRQSLGQGLEFLIYFQGNSAPDKSGLPSDRFSAERTGGSVSTLTIQRTQQEDSAVYLCASSLTTRELFFGEGSRLTVL.

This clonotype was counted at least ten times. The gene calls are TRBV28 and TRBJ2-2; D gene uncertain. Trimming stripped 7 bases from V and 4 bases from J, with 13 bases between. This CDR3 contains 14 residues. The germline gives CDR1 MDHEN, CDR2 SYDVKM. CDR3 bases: TGTGCCAGCAAGTCTGCGGCAATCACCGGGGAGCTGTTTTTT. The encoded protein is CASKSAAITGELFF.

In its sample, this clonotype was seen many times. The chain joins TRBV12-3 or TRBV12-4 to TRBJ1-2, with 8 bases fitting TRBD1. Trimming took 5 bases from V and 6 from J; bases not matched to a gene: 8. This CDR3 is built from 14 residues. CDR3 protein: CASSPGTGSHGYTF. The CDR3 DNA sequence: TGTGCCAGCAGTCCCGGGACAGGAAGCCATGGCTACACCTTC.

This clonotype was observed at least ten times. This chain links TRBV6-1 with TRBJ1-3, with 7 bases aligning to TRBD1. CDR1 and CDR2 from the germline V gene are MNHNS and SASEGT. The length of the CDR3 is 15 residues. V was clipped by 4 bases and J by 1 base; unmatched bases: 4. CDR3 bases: TGTGCCAGCAGTGGCATGACAGGGTCTGGAAACACCATATATTTT. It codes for CASSGMTGSGNTIYF.

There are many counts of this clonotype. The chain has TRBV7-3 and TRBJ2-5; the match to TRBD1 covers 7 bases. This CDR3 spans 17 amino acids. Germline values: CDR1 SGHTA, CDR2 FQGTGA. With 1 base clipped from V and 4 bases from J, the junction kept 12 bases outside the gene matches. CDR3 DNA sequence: TGTGCCAGCAGCTTAAATTATGATGGGACAGTAGGAGAGACCCAGTACTTC. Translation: CASSLNYDGTVGETQYF.

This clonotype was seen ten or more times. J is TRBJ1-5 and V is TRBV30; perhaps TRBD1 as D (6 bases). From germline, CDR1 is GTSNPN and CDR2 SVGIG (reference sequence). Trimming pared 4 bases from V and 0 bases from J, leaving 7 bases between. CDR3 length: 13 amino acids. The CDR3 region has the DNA TGTGCCTGGACAGGGGATAGCAATCAGCCCCAGCATTTT. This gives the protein CAWTGDSNQPQHF.

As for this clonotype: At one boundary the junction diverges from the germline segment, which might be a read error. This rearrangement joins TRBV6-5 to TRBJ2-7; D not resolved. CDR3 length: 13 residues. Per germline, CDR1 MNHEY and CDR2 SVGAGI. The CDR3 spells CASSDSGLDEQYF. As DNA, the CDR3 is TGTGCCAGCAGTGACTCCGGGCTGGACGAGCAGTACTTC.

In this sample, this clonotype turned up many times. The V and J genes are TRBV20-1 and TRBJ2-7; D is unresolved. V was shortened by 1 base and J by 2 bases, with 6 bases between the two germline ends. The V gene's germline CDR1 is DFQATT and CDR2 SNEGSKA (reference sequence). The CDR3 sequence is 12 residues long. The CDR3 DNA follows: TGCAGTGCTAGAGGGGATACCTACGAGCAGTACTTC. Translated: CSARGDTYEQYF.

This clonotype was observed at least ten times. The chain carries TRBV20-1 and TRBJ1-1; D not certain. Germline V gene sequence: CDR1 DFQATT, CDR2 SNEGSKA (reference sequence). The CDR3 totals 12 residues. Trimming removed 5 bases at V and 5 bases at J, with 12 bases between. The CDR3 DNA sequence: TGCAGTGCTCCCGGGAGGGTTACTGAAGCTTTCTTT. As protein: CSAPGRVTEAFF.

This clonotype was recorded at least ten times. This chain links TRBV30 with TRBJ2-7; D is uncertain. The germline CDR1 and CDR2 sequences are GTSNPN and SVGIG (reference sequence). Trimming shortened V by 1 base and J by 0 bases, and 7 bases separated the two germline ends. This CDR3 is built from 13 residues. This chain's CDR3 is CAWSAGFSYEQYF. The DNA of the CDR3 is TGTGCCTGGAGTGCAGGTTTCTCCTACGAGCAGTACTTC.

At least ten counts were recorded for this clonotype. CDR3 sequence (DNA): TGTGCCAGTAGTAGAGGACAGGGGGGCCAAGAGACCCAGTACTTC. It specifies CASSRGQGGQETQYF. V usage is TRBV19 and J usage is TRBJ2-5, with TRBD1 matching over 10 bases. Trimming took 4 bases from V and 1 from J; bases not matched to a gene: 3. Germline V CDR1 and CDR2: LNHDA, SQIVND (reference sequence). There are 15 residues in the CDR3.

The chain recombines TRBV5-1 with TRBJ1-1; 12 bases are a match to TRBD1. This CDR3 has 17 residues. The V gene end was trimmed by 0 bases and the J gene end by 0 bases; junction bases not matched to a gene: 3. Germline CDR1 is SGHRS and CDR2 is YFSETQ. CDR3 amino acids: CASSLVGTGGMNTEAFF. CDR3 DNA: TGCGCCAGCAGCTTGGTAGGGACAGGGGGCATGAACACTGAAGCTTTCTTT.

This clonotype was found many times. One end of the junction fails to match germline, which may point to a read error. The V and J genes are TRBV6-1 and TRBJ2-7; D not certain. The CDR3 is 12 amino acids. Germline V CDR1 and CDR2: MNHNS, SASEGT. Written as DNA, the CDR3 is TGTGCCAGCAGTCAGGACCTAAGTACCTTTTCGTTC. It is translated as CASSQDLSTFSF.

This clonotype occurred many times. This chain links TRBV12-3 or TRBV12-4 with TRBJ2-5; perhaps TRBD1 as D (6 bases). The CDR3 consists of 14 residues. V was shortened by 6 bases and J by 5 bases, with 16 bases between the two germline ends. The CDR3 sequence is CASSLLGALETQYF. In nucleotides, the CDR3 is TGTGCCAGCAGCCTCTTGGGGGCCCTGGAGACCCAGTACTTC.

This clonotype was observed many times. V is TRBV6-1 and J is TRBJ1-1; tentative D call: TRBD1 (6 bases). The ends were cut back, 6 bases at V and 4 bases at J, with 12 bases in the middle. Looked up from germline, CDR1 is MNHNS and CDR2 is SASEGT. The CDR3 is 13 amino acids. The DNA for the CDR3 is TGTGCCAGCAGCTATACCAGGGGCACTGAAGCTTTCTTT. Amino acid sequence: CASSYTRGTEAFF.

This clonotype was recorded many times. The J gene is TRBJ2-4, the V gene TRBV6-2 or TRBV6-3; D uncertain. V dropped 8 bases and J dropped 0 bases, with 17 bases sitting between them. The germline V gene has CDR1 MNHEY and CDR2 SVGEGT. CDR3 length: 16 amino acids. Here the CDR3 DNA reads TGTGCCAGCGCCCGGGCGACGGTAGTAGCCAAAAACATTCAGTACTTC. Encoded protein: CASARATVVAKNIQYF.

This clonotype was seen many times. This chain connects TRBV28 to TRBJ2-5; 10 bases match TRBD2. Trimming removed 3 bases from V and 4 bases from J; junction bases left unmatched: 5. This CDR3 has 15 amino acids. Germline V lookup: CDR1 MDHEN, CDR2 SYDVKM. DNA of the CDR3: TGTGCCAGCAGTTTTACAGCGGGGGGGGGAGAGACCCAGTACTTC. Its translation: CASSFTAGGGETQYF. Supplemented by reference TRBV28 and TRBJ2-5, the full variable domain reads DVKVTQSSRYLVKRTGEKVFLECVQDMDHENMFWYRQDPGLGLRLIYFSYDVKMKEKGDIPEGYSVSREKKERFSLILESASTNQTSMYLCASSFTAGGGETQYFGPGTRLLVL.